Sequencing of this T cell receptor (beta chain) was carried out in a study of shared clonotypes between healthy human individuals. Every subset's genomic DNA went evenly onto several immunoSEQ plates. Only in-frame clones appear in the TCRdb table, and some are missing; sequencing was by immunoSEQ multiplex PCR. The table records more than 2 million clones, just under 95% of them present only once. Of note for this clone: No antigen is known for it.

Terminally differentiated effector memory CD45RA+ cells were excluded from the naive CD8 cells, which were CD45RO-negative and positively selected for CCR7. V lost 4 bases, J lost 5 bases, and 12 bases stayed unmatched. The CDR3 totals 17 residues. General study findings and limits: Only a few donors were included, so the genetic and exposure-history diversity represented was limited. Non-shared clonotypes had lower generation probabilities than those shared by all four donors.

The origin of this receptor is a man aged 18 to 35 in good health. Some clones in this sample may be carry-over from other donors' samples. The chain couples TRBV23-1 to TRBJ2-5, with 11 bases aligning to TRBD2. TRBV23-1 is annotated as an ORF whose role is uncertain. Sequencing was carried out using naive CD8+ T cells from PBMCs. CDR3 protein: CASSRSRTSGLGETQYF. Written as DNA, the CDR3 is TGCGCCAGCAGTCGATCTCGGACTAGCGGGTTGGGGGAGACCCAGTACTTC.